This is a list of T cell receptor beta chains from one sample in a study of blood T cell repertoires in COVID-19. Clones were sequenced by immunoSEQ multiplex PCR, and TCRdb holds only the in-frame ones, with some missing. This sample yields 200,000 to 250,000 clones, of which 80% to 85% are seen a single time; under 8.5% belongs to the top ten. Sequencing was performed on peripheral blood. These receptors were taken from a woman of 80 years or more with COVID-19, enrolled during active disease. Both conserved end residues are part of each CDR3. Fields, in order: clone size, V gene, J gene, D gene, CDR3 DNA, CDR3 protein. The D gene is left open where the match is weak. Only part of the rows carry a size: once, few, many, or a class if the clone is expanded.

clone size: NA
V gene: TRBV2
J gene: TRBJ1-6
D gene: TRBD1
CDR3 DNA: TGTGCCAGCACCCCCCGGACAGGGTGGGTTTCACCCCTCCACTTT
CDR3 protein: CASTPRTGWVSPLHF

clone size: NA
V gene: TRBV4-1
J gene: TRBJ2-3
D gene: NA
CDR3 DNA: TGCGCCAGCAGCCAATTCCGTGCAGATACGCAGTATTTT
CDR3 protein: CASSQFRADTQYF

clone size: NA
V gene: TRBV20-1
J gene: TRBJ1-1
D gene: NA
CDR3 DNA: TGCAGTGCTAGAATTGGAGGGGAGGCTTTCTTT
CDR3 protein: CSARIGGEAFF

clone size: NA
V gene: TRBV6-2/TRBV6-3
J gene: TRBJ2-5
D gene: TRBD1
CDR3 DNA: TGTGCCAGCAGTTACCGGGCTAGGGGGACAGGGGCGCAAGAGACCCAGTACTTC
CDR3 protein: CASSYRARGTGAQETQYF

clone size: NA
V gene: TRBV9
J gene: TRBJ1-3
D gene: NA
CDR3 DNA: TGTGCCAGCAGCGTAGAATATGGCACTGGAAACACCATATATTTT
CDR3 protein: CASSVEYGTGNTIYF

clone size: NA
V gene: TRBV18
J gene: TRBJ2-2
D gene: NA
CDR3 DNA: TGTGCCAGCTCACCGGGAGTCACCGGGGAGCTGTTTTTT
CDR3 protein: CASSPGVTGELFF

clone size: NA
V gene: TRBV25-1
J gene: TRBJ2-2
D gene: NA
CDR3 DNA: TGTGCCTCCGCCAGGAGGGGGGGAGACACCGGGGAGCTGTTTTTT
CDR3 protein: CASARRGGDTGELFF

clone size: NA
V gene: TRBV28
J gene: TRBJ2-3
D gene: TRBD1
CDR3 DNA: TGTGCCAGCAGTCCATCAGGGACAGGGGGCATGGATACGCAGTATTTT
CDR3 protein: CASSPSGTGGMDTQYF

clone size: few
V gene: TRBV2
J gene: TRBJ1-1
D gene: NA
CDR3 DNA: TGTGCCAGCACCCGGGTCCCGCAGGGGACTGAAGCTTTCTTT
CDR3 protein: CASTRVPQGTEAFF

clone size: NA
V gene: TRBV20-1
J gene: TRBJ1-2
D gene: TRBD1
CDR3 DNA: TGCAGTGCTAGTTGGCCCCCGACAGGGGACGACGGCTACACCTTC
CDR3 protein: CSASWPPTGDDGYTF

clone size: NA
V gene: TRBV29-1
J gene: TRBJ1-1
D gene: NA
CDR3 DNA: TGCAGCGTTGGGGGACTGGGTGAAGCTTTCTTT
CDR3 protein: CSVGGLGEAFF

clone size: NA
V gene: TRBV18
J gene: TRBJ2-7
D gene: TRBD2
CDR3 DNA: TGTGCCAGCTCACCACCGACAGCGGGGGACTCCTACGAGCAGTACTTC
CDR3 protein: CASSPPTAGDSYEQYF

clone size: NA
V gene: TRBV5-1
J gene: TRBJ2-2
D gene: TRBD2
CDR3 DNA: TGCGCCAGCAGTTCGGGACTAGAGACGAACACCGGGGAGCTGTTTTTT
CDR3 protein: CASSSGLETNTGELFF

clone size: once
V gene: TRBV5-1
J gene: TRBJ1-1
D gene: NA
CDR3 DNA: TGCGCCAGCAGCACAGAGAACGTCCAGAACACTGAAGCTTTCTTT
CDR3 protein: CASSTENVQNTEAFF

clone size: NA
V gene: TRBV10-2
J gene: TRBJ2-2
D gene: TRBD2
CDR3 DNA: TGCGCCACCCCTAGCGGGGCGAACACCGGGGAGCTGTTTTTT
CDR3 protein: CATPSGANTGELFF